This entry concerns a single TCR beta chain. The data belong to a study of blood T cell repertoires in COVID-19. Study overall: Sites across the United States, Italy and Spain contributed samples from acute and convalescent COVID-19.

CDR3 length: 20 amino acids. Trimming stripped 1 base from V and 0 bases from J, with 21 bases between. Repertoires were generated with immunoSEQ multiplex PCR, while TCRdb's copy carries only in-frame clones and drops some. The sample yields just under 300,000 clones, more than 75% seen once. The chain uses TRBV23-1 and TRBJ2-2, with D maybe TRBD2 (5 bases). TRBV23-1 has ORF status, its function being uncertain. Material for sequencing was peripheral blood. The origin of this receptor is a man between 65 and 80 years old with acute or convalescent COVID-19. The CDR3 DNA sequence: TGCGCCAGCAGTCAATGGGTTAGCTCGGGGTGTGGAGCGAACACCGGGGAGCTGTTTTTT. Its translation: CASSQWVSSGCGANTGELFF.